This record looks at one T cell receptor beta chain sequence and its context. The sample comes from a study of blood T cell repertoires in COVID-19. Study-level background: PBMCs, B-cell-depleted T cells, or T cells were the source of the cDNA or gDNA that made up the material.

Residents of about two dozen US areas, aged about 18 to 95 years, made up the participants. Participants were placed into cohorts based on the clinical history they reported. Per germline, CDR1 GTSNPN and CDR2 SVGIG (reference sequence). The CDR3 is 13 amino acids. Trimming pared 1 base from V and 5 bases from J, leaving 10 bases between. In the original workflow: Counts of nucleated cells, estimated from reference gene primer amplification, were obtained. Profiling relied on immunoSEQ multiplex PCR, and the TCRdb table lists in-frame clones only, not all of them. V and J calls and clone size are those listed in that table; D and trimming were worked out from the DNA. The table includes about 400,000 clones, 88% detected once.

The chain is built from TRBV30 and TRBJ2-3; D is perhaps TRBD1 (6 bases). The TCR sequence derives from a woman in her thirties or forties with acute COVID-19. Sequencing input: PBMCs or T cells enriched from blood (not recorded which). DNA for the CDR3: TGTGCCTGGAGTGGCCCCAGGGGAGATACGCAGTATTTT. Its protein is CAWSGPRGDTQYF. The full variable domain, in which reference TRBV30 and TRBJ2-3 provide the parts outside the CDR3, is SQTIHQWPATLVQPVGSPLSLECTVEGTSNPNLYWYRQAAGRGLQLLFYSVGIGQISSEVPQNLSASRPQDRQFILSSKKLLLSDSGFYLCAWSGPRGDTQYFGPGTRLTVL.